This T cell receptor beta chain was profiled in a study of T cells of healthy individuals. In its sample, this clonotype was seen a few times. TCRdb reprocessed the 5' RACE reads via MiXCR and lists one record per CDR3 protein. Found here are fewer than 70,000 distinct CDR3 sequences, roughly 15% of them singletons; the top ten hold 15% to 20%. Looked up from germline, CDR1 is DFQATT and CDR2 is SNEGSKA (reference sequence). Trimming left V 5 bases short and J 0 bases short, with 9 bases between. This CDR3 is 13 amino acids long. The chain joins TRBV20-1 to TRBJ2-3; D call uncertain. The receptor was isolated from a human donor in good health. CDR3 sequence reads: CSAYYSSTDTQYF. CDR3 nucleotides: TGCAGTGCTTATTATTCTAGCACAGATACGCAGTATTTT.